This T cell receptor (beta chain) was found in a study of read filtering for tumor transcriptome and immune sequencing (dated by TCRdb to 2019 to 2021). Looking at the study overall: The cohort had about 17 male and approximately 14 female patients with a mean age of roughly 62 years, ranging from about 45 to 90. TCR repertoires obtained by targeted immune repertoire sequencing and by bulk whole-transcriptome sequencing performed on the same bone marrow samples were compared. By revised international staging, eight or nine patients were R-ISS I, around 15 were R-ISS II and over five were R-ISS III. TCR-region mapped reads per sample ranged from about 4 to 10.27 million with IR-seq versus only roughly 75 to 1,300 with RNA-seq. One of the main goals was to work out a read-filtering strategy for immune repertoire data, in particular whether clonotypes backed by only a single read should be removed. After DNase treatment, whole-transcriptome libraries were prepared using the TruSeq RNA Access Library Prep Kit.

Starting from roughly 370 ng RNA, TCR libraries were constructed with the Immunoverse kit using molecular barcoded adaptors that cover the alpha/delta and beta/gamma chains. TCR library preparation was performed with the same RNA that was used for transcriptome sequencing. Sequencing of TCR libraries was carried out on an Illumina HiSeq 4000 with 2 x 150 cycles. The study's processing was this. MiXCR aligned TCR reads to human V, D, J and C references and assembled the aligned reads into CDR3 clonotypes, with quality filtering and error correction included. Clonotype counts and gene usage diversity were analyzed with the tcR package in R. For inspection of raw mapping reads, RNA-seq reads were mapped by STAR aligner version 2.5.3a onto GRCh37 of the human genome. To test how sequencing depth affects detected clonotypes, IR-seq fastq files were randomly downsampled with Seqtk 1.3. TCRdb redid the processing of the public reads, applying fastp at Q25 and MiXCR, and retained in-frame beta chains. When rows share a CDR3 protein, they turn into one entry using the most common DNA and genes. TCRdb's processing, not the study's, gives the V and J calls here. Across this sample there are tens of thousands of distinct CDR3 sequences, with under 15% seen only once. The top ten hold about 48% of the sample.

This clonotype occurred many times. The antigen this receptor binds is unknown. The record has no base qualities; no much larger clone is one base away. The CDR3 runs 13 amino acids, cysteine and phenylalanine included. The DNA shown is the 39-base CDR3, in frame from base 1. The germline V gene gives CDR1 as SGHRS and CDR2 as YFSETQ. The junction shows trimming of 3 bases on V and 5 bases on J, and the gene matches do not reach 4 bases of it. General findings and caveats noted by the study authors: In IR-seq, around 85% of clonotypes but approximately 3.6% of total reads were represented by single-read clonotypes, whereas in RNA-seq, roughly three quarters of clonotypes and more than 35% of reads were represented by single-read clonotypes. Compared with RNA-seq, IR-seq captured clonotypes at much greater depth and more reliably, and a smaller IR-seq throughput was enough to identify most of the shared clonotypes. The sorted CD138-negative fraction was not purified T cells but a mixed bone marrow immune population. The correlation between IR-seq and RNA-seq shared clonotype proportions was increased by removal of single-read clonotypes.

Every patient had bone marrow sampled at the time of active disease. Bone marrow mononuclear cells were isolated by Ficoll-Hypaque density gradient centrifugation. Myeloma plasma cells were removed and CD138-negative cells were collected by negative selection after labeling with CD138 magnetic microbeads on a MACS separator. Purity of the isolated cells was checked by flow cytometry on an Attune NxT using CD138 antibodies. TRIzol reagent was used to extract total RNA, which was then quantified with a NanoDrop spectrophotometer. For each patient, the CD138-negative bone marrow sample underwent paired RNA-seq and IR-seq.

The rearrangement joined TRBV5-1 to TRBJ1-1; TRBD1 lines up with 7 middle nucleotides. The sequenced sample was a population of CD138-negative cells sorted from bone marrow. The cell subset or site label, as the study defines it: bone marrow mononuclear cells depleted of CD138+ plasma/myeloma cells by negative magnetic selection. The sequence was collected from a donor at least 40 years old with multiple myeloma. The CDR3 here reads CASSSGQNTEAFF. The sequence in DNA is TGCGCCAGCAGCTCGGGACAGAATACTGAAGCTTTCTTT.